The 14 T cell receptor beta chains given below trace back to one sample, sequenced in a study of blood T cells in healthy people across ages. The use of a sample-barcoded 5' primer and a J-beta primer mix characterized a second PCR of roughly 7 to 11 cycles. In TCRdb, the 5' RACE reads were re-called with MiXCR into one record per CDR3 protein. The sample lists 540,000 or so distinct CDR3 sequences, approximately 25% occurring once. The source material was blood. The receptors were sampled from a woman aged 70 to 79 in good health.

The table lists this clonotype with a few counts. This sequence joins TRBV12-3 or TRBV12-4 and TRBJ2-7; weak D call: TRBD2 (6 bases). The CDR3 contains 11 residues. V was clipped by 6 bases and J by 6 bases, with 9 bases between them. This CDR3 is CASRRGGEQYF. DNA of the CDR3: TGTGCCAGCAGGCGGGGCGGCGAGCAGTACTTC.

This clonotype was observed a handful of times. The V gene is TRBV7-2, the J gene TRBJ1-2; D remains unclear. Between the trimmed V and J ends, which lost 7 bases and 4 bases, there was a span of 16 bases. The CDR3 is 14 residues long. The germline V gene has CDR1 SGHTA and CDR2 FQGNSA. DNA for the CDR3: TGTGCCAGCACCGGTCGGCGCCCATTCTATGGCTACACCTTC. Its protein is CASTGRRPFYGYTF.

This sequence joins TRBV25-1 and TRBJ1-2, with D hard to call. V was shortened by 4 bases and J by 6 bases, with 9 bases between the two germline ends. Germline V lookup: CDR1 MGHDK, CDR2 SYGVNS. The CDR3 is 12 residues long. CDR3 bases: TGTGCCAGCAGTGTTGTGGGGAATGGCTACACCTTC. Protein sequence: CASSVVGNGYTF.

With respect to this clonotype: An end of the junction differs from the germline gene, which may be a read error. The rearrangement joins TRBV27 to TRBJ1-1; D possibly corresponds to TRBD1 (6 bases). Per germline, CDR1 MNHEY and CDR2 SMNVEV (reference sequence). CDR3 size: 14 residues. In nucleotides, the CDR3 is TGTGCCAGCAGTTTAGTACAGGGCTCCACTGGAGCTTTCTTT. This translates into CASSLVQGSTGAFF.

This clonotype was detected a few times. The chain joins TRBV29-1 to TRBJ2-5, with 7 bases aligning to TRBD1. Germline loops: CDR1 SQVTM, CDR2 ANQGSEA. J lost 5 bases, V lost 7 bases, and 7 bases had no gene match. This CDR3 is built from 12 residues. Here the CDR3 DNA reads TGCAGCGGATCACAGGGGATGGAGACCCAGTACTTC. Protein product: CSGSQGMETQYF.

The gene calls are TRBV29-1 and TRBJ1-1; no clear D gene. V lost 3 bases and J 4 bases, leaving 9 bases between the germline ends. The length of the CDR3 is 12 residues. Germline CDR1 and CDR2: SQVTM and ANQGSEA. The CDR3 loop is CSVDEVATEAFF. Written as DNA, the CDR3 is TGCAGCGTTGATGAGGTGGCCACTGAAGCTTTCTTT.

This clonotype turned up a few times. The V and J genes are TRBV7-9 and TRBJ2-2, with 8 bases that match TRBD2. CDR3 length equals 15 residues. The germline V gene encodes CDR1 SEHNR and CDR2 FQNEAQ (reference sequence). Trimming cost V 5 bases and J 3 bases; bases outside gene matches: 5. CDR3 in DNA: TGTGCCAGCAGCCCGGGGGGGCGCGACACCGGGGAGCTGTTTTTT. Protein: CASSPGGRDTGELFF.

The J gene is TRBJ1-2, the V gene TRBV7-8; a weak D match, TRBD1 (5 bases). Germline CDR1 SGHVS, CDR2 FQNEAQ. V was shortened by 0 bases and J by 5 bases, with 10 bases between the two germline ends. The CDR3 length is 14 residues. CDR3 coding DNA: TGTGCCAGCAGCTTAGCAGGGGCAGAATATGGCTACACCTTC. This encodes CASSLAGAEYGYTF.

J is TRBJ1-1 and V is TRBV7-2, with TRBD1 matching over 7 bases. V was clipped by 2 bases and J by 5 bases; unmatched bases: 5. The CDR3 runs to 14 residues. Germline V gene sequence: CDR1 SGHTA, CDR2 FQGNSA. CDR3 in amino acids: CASSLQGGITEAFF. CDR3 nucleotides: TGTGCCAGCAGCTTACAGGGGGGAATAACTGAAGCTTTCTTT. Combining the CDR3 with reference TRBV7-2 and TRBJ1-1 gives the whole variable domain GAGVSQSPSNKVTEKGKDVELRCDPISGHTALYWYRQSLGQGLEFLIYFQGNSAPDKSGLPSDRFSAERTGGSVSTLTIQRTQQEDSAVYLCASSLQGGITEAFFGQGTRLTVV.

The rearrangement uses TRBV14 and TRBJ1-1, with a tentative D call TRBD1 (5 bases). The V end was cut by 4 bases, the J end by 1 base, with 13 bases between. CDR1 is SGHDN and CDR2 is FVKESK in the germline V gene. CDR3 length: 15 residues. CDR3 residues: CASSLKQARNTEAFF. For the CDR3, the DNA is TGTGCCAGCAGCCTGAAACAGGCTCGGAACACTGAAGCTTTCTTT.

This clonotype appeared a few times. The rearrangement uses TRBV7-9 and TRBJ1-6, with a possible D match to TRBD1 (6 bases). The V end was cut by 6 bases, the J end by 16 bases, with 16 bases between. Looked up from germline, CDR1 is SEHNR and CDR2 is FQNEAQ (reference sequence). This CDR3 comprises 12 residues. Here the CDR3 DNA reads TGTGCCAGCAGTCTTCCCAGGGGAATACTCCACTTT. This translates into CASSLPRGILHF.

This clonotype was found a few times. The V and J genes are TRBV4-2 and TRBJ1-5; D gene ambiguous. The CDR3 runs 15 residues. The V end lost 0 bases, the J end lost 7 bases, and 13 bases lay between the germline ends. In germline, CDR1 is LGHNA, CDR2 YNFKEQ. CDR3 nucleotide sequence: TGTGCCAGCAGCCAAGATACCCCTCGGGAACAGCCCCAGCATTTT. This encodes CASSQDTPREQPQHF.

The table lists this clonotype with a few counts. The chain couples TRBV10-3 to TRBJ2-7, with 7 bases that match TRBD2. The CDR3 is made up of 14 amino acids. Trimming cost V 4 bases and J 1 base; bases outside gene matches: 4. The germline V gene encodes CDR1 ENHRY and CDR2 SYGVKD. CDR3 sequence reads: CAISGVGGSYEQYF. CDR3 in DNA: TGTGCCATCAGTGGTGTGGGGGGGTCCTACGAGCAGTACTTC.

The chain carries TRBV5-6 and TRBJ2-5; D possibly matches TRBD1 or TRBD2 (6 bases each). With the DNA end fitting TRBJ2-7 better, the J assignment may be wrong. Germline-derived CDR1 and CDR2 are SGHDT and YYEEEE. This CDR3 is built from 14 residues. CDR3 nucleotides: TGTGCCAGCAGCAGGGGGACGGGAGCCTACGAGCAGTACTTC. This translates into CASSRGTGAYEQYF.